The source of this T cell receptor beta chain is a study of vaccination and CD4 T cells after COVID-19. Overall study context: Participants received two doses of either BNT162b2 or mRNA-1273 vaccine.

This clonotype was counted a few times. Its target is unknown. Indicated treatment: approximately nine-day PBMC culture with coronavirus spike peptide pools or control peptides (ViraFEST assay). Researchers used the Oncomine TCR Beta short-read assay to sequence DNA from cultured CD4+ T cells. Investigators obtained genomic DNA by extraction from cultured CD4+ T cells. TCRdb analysed the PCR reads with MiXCR anew, one entry per CDR3 protein. The table has under 25,000 distinct CDR3 sequences, about 54% seen once. In germline, CDR1 is KGHDR, CDR2 SFDVKD. This CDR3 has 15 residues. V lost 4 bases, J lost 7 bases, and 9 bases stayed unmatched.

This rearrangement joins TRBV24-1 to TRBJ1-2; TRBD1 aligns across 9 bases. The clonotype was recovered from a human donor who had recovered from COVID-19. Sequencing was performed on CD4+ T cells from blood, cultured in vitro. The CDR3 region has the DNA TGTGCCACCAGTGAATTGGACAGGGGAGAGGGTGGCTACACCTTC. Protein: CATSELDRGEGGYTF.